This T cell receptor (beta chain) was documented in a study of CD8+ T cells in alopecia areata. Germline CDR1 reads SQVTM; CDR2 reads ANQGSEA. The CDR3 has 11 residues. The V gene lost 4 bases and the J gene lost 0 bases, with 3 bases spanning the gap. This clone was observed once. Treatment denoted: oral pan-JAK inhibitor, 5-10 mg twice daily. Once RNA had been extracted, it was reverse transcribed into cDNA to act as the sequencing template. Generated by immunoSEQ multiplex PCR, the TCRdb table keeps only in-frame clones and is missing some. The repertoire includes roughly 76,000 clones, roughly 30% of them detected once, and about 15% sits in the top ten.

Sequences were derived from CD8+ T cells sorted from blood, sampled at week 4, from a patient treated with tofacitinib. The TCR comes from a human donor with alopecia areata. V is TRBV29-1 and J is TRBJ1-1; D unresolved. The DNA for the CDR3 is TGCAGCGTTGCTATGAACACTGAAGCTTTCTTT. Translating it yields CSVAMNTEAFF.